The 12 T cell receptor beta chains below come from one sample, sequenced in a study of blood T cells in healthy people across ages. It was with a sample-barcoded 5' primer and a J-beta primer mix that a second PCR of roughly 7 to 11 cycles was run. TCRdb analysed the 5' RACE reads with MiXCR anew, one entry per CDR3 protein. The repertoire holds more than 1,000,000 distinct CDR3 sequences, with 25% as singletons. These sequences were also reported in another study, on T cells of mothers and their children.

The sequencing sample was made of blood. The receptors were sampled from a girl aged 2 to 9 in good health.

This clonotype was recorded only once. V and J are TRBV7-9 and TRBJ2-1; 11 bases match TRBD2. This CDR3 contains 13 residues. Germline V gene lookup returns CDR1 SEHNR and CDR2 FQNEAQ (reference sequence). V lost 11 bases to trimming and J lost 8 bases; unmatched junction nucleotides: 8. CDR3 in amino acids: CAGETSGTYEQFF. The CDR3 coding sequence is TGTGCCGGGGAGACTAGCGGGACATATGAGCAGTTCTTC. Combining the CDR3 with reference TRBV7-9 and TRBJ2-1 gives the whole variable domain DTGVSQNPRHKITKRGQNVTFRCDPISEHNRLYWYRQTLGQGPEFLTYFQNEAQLEKSRLLSDRFSAERPKGSFSTLEIQRTEQGDSAMYLCAGETSGTYEQFFGPGTRLTVL.

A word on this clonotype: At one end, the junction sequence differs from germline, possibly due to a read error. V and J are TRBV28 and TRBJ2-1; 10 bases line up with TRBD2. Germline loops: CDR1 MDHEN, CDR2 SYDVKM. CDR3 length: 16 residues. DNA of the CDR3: TGTGCCAGCAGTTTAATAGCGGGAGGACGGGACAATGAGCAGCTCTTC. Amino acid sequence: CASSLIAGGRDNEQLF.

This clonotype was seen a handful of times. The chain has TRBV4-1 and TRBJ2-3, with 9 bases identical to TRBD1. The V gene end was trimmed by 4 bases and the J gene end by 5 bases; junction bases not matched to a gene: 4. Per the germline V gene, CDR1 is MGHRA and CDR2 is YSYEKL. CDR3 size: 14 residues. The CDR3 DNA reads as TGCGCCAGCAGCCCAGAGGACAGGGGAGATACGCAGTATTTT. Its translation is CASSPEDRGDTQYF.

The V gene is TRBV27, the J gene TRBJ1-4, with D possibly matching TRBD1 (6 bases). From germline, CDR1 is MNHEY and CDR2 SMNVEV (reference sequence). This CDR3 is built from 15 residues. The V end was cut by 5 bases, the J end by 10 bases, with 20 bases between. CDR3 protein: CASSRSGAREGKLFF. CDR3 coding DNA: TGTGCCAGCAGTCGATCAGGGGCTCGAGAGGGAAAACTGTTTTTT. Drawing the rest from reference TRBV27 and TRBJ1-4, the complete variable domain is EAQVTQNPRYLITVTGKKLTVTCSQNMNHEYMSWYRQDPGLGLRQIYYSMNVEVTDKGDVPEGYKVSRKEKRNFPLILESPSPNQTSLYFCASSRSGAREGKLFFGSGTQLSVL.

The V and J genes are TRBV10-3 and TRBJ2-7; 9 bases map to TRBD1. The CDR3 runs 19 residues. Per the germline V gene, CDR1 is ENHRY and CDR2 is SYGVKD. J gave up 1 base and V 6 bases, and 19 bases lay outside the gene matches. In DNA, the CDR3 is TGTGCCATCAGGGGGTCGGGACAGGGATCGTTACAAGGGTCCTACGAGCAGTACTTC. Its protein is CAIRGSGQGSLQGSYEQYF.

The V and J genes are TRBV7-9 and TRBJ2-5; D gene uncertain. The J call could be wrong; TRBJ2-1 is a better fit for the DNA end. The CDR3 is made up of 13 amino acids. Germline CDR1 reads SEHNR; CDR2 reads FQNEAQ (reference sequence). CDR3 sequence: CASAGSLFNEQFF. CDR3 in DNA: TGTGCCAGTGCCGGGTCTCTTTTCAATGAGCAGTTCTTC.

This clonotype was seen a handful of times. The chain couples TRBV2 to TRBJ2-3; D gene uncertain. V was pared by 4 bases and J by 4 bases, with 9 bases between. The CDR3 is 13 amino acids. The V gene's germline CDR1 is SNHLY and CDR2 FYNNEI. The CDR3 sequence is CASSVARADTQYF. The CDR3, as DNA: TGTGCCAGCAGTGTTGCGCGCGCAGATACGCAGTATTTT.

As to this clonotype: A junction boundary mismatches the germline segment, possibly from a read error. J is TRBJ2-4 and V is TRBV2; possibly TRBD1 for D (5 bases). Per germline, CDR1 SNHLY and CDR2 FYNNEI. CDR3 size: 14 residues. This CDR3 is CASIEKGAKNIQYF. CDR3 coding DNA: TGTGCCAGCATTGAAAAGGGGGCCAAAAACATTCAGTACTTC.

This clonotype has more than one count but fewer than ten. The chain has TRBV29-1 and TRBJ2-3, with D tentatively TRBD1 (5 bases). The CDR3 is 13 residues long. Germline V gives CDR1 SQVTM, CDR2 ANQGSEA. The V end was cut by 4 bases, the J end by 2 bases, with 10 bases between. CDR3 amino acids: CSVAGQYTDTQYF. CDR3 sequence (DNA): TGCAGCGTTGCCGGACAATACACAGATACGCAGTATTTT.

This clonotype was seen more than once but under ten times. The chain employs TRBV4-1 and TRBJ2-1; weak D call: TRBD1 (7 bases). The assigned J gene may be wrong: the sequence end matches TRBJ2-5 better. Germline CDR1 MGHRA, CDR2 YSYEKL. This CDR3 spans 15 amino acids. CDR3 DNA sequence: TGCGCCAGCAGCCAAGAATTACAGGGGAGGCAGACCCAGTACTTC. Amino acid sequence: CASSQELQGRQTQYF.

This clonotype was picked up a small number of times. As DNA, the CDR3 is TGTGCCAGCAGTTTTGGACCCGGAGGACCTAATGAGCAGTTCTTC. It codes for CASSFGPGGPNEQFF. The chain links TRBV12-3 or TRBV12-4 to TRBJ2-5; D is possibly TRBD2 (5 bases). Judging by the DNA end, TRBJ2-1 fits better; the J call may be wrong. CDR3 length: 15 amino acids.

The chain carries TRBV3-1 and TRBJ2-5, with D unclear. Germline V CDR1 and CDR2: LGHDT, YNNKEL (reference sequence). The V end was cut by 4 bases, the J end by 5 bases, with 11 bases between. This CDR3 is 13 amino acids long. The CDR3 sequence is CASSPYSWETQYF. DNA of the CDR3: TGTGCCAGCAGCCCCTACTCCTGGGAGACCCAGTACTTC.